The clone carrying this TCR beta chain was counted at least ten times. This sample is drawn from a study of Graves' ophthalmopathy and Graves' hyperthyroidism. The authors amplified TCR beta CDR3 regions from RNA transcripts. Investigators did first-round RT-PCR with HTBI primers, then second-round multiplex PCR. One entry per CDR3 protein results from TCRdb running MiXCR on the multiplex PCR reads. The sample consists of approximately 380,000 distinct CDR3 sequences, roughly 21% of them appearing once. The sample taken for sequencing was peripheral blood. The sequence was obtained from a woman under 30 with stable Graves' hyperthyroidism.

The CDR3 loop reads CASSLGAETQYF. CDR3 bases: TGTGCCAGCAGCTTAGGGGCGGAGACCCAGTACTTC. The rearrangement joins TRBV7-2 to TRBJ2-5, with unresolved D. Between the trimmed V and J ends, which lost 1 base and 5 bases, there was a span of 5 bases. This CDR3 spans 12 amino acids. CDR1 and CDR2 (germline): SGHTA, FQGNSA.